This T cell receptor (beta chain) was sequenced during a study of control samples from healthy donors and cancer patients. Measured with immunoSEQ multiplex PCR; TCRdb has only the in-frame clones, and not every one. Of nearly 40,000 clones in the sample, 92% were seen once. The CDR3 totals 16 residues. Trimming took 4 bases from V and 4 from J; bases not matched to a gene: 10. The germline V gene has CDR1 MNHEY and CDR2 SMNVEV (reference sequence). The rearrangement links TRBV27 to TRBJ2-7; 10 bases are a match to TRBD1. This clonotype originated in a woman in her forties or fifties in good health. Sequencing was done on a sample of blood. The CDR3 DNA is TGTGCCAGCAGTTCCCGACAGGGGGCTATGAAGTACGAGCAGTACTTC. Its translation is CASSSRQGAMKYEQYF.